The clone carrying this TCR beta chain has only a few counts. Its antigen is currently unknown. The entry originates in a study of T cell therapy after organ transplantation. Study details: Long-term post-therapy blood was drawn 20 to 29 weeks after therapy ended. Points from the study as a whole: Reconstitution after therapy seemingly combined transferred and product-undetected endogenous clonotypes. Nonresponder repertoires showed strong pretherapy expansions, barely changing post-therapy.

Germline values: CDR1 MNHNY, CDR2 SVGAGI (reference sequence). Trimming left V 0 bases short and J 2 bases short, with 9 bases between. The CDR3 length is 15 residues. Time point denoted: 20-29 weeks after completion of therapy. Clones were sequenced by immunoSEQ multiplex PCR, and TCRdb holds only the in-frame ones, with some missing. The sample carries over 20,000 clones, 84% recorded once. This rearrangement joins TRBV6-6 to TRBJ2-3; D possibly uses TRBD1 or TRBD2 (5 bases each). The clonotype comes from a human patient who had received a solid organ transplant and had CMV disease. T cells may partly derive from the graft donor. Sequencing used CD8+ T cells from blood, obtained after autologous CMV-specific T cell therapy. The CDR3 loop reads CASSYSSGTTDTQYF. CDR3 DNA sequence: TGTGCCAGCAGTTACTCGTCGGGGACCACAGATACGCAGTATTTT.